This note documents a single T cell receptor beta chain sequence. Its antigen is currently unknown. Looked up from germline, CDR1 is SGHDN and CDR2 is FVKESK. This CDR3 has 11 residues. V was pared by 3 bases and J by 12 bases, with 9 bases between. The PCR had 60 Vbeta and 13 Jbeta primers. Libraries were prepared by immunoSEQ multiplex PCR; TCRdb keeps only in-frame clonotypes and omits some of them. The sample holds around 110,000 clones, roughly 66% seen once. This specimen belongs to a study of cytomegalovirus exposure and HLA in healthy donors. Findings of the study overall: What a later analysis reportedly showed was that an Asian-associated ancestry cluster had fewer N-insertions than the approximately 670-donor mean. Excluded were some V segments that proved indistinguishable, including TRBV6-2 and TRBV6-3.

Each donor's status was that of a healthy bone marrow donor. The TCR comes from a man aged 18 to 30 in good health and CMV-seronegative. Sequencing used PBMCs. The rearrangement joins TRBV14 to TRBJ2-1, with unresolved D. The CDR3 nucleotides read TGTGCCAGCAGCCAGCATTCTAGGCAGTTCTTC. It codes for CASSQHSRQFF.